This T cell receptor beta chain is from a study of blood T cell repertoires in COVID-19. Measured with immunoSEQ multiplex PCR; TCRdb has only the in-frame clones, and not every one. The sample has about 100,000 clones; around 90% are singletons. Germline V gene sequence: CDR1 LNHDA, CDR2 SQIVND (reference sequence). CDR3 length: 14 amino acids. V was cut by 6 bases and J by 3 bases, with 14 bases left in between. The sequencing input was peripheral blood. The sequence came from a human donor in a cohort sampled during active COVID-19. The rearrangement joins TRBV19 to TRBJ1-1; tentative D call: TRBD1 (6 bases). The CDR3 protein is CASRHRASDTEAFF. Here the CDR3 DNA reads TGTGCCAGTAGACACAGGGCATCGGACACTGAAGCTTTCTTT.